The present TCR beta chain was sequenced within a study of blood T cell repertoires in COVID-19 (dated by TCRdb to 2020 to 2021). Looking at the study overall: Samples from collaborators originated in the United States, Italy and Spain and spanned both the acute and convalescent phases of COVID-19. Deeply sampled blood TCRbeta repertoires from subjects exposed to, actively infected with, or recovered from COVID-19 were included in the dataset. A freely available public database, intended as a resource for researchers studying the immune response to SARS-CoV-2, is where the repertoires were released. Samples were obtained from the ongoing ImmuneRACE study (first 160 participants) and from 1,254 subjects provided by 6 global collaborators. The prospective study material was composed of cDNA or gDNA derived from T cells, B-cell-depleted T cells, or PBMCs. Where HLA class I and class II types were available, the types were taken from metadata supplied by the sample provider, not from assay-based typing. A de-identified subject ID, COVID-19 status, age in years and sex were almost always included in the sample metadata.

CDR1 LNHDA and CDR2 SQIVND were looked up in the germline V gene (reference sequence). The germline ends are 13 bases apart after V is trimmed by 0 bases and J by 4 bases. The CDR3 contains 17 residues, cysteine and phenylalanine counted. Of the read, only the CDR3 DNA is kept; its 51 bases are in frame from base 1. Points the paper makes about the study in general: The amount of clinical and demographic metadata varied by source and participant and was provided uncurated.

Collaborating institutions collected whole blood in K2EDTA tubes following their own protocols. For TCRbeta analysis, collaborators shipped samples as frozen whole blood, isolated PBMCs, or DNA extracted from either of those sample types. A remark on this clone: Its antigen target is currently unknown. There are no base qualities to consult, and no much larger clone falls within one base.

TCRbeta CDR3 regions were amplified from genomic DNA by means of the immunoSEQ Assay, a bias-controlled multiplex PCR. In the authors' own workflow: The number of nucleated cells in each sample was estimated by amplification of reference gene primers within the assay. To quantify the absolute abundance of each unique TCRbeta CDR3 rearrangement, sequence reads were collapsed and filtered. For each sample, productive Simpson clonality was calculated as the square root of Simpson's diversity index over productive rearrangements. This immuneACCESS table, as held by TCRdb, lists in-frame sequences with V and J called but not all clones. Of the missing ones, under half trace to an unresolved V gene in checked studies; the others have no known cause. That table furnishes V, J and clone size, whereas the DNA furnished D and trimming. This sample comprises 150,000 to 200,000 clones, around nine tenths of them detected only once. About 22% of the sample is in the top ten clones.

This chain joins TRBV19 to TRBJ1-6; 5 matching bases give a weak D call of TRBD1. The sample consisted of peripheral blood. The sequence was obtained from a man aged 55 to 70 with active or convalescent COVID-19. The CDR3 protein: CASSIDLRGSYNSPLHF. The nucleotide sequence reads as follows: TGTGCCAGTAGTATAGATCTAAGGGGTTCGTATAATTCACCCCTCCACTTT.